This T cell receptor beta chain was obtained from a study of blood T cell repertoires in COVID-19. Study as a whole: Acute-phase and convalescent COVID-19 samples originated in the United States, Italy and Spain. PBMCs, B-cell-depleted T cells, or T cells provided the cDNA or gDNA that made up the material.

Clones were sequenced by immunoSEQ multiplex PCR, and TCRdb holds only the in-frame ones, with some missing. This sample yields some 64,000 clones, of which 70% to 90% are seen a single time; approximately 3.5% belongs to the top ten. Germline V gene data show CDR1 as SGHRS and CDR2 as YFSETQ. The CDR3 length is 14 residues. The V gene lost 0 bases and the J gene lost 6 bases, with 9 bases spanning the gap. Sequencing used peripheral blood. This receptor was identified in a man between 65 and 79 years old with acute or convalescent COVID-19. The rearrangement uses TRBV5-1 and TRBJ2-2, with D possibly being TRBD1 (5 bases). As DNA, the CDR3 is TGCGCCAGCAGCTTGGATCAGGGTTCCGGGGAGCTGTTTTTT. This sequence encodes CASSLDQGSGELFF.